This TCR beta chain appears in the sequencing data of a study of shared clonotypes between healthy human individuals. Study findings and constraints: Non-shared clonotypes had lower generation probabilities than clonotypes shared by all four sorted-subset donors. For sorted subsets, rarefaction showed incomplete sequencing despite large depth. The sole specimen, blood, was sampled, and tissue repertoires likely differ.

Germline CDR1 and CDR2: MNHEY and SVGAGI. Trimming pared 7 bases from V and 9 bases from J, leaving 7 bases between. The CDR3 totals 10 residues. To note about this clone: Its target is unknown.

CD45RO-negative, CCR7-positively selected cells formed the naive CD8 fraction, excluding terminally differentiated effector memory CD45RA+ cells. Clones were read by immunoSEQ multiplex PCR, and TCRdb kept only the in-frame ones, dropping some. The data contain some 2.1 million clones, approximately 94% of them seen just once; the ten biggest clones take up around 1.1%. Sequencing was performed on naive CD8+ T cells sorted from blood. The chain combines TRBV6-5 with TRBJ2-1; possible D gene TRBD2, 5 bases. The sequence was obtained from a man in his late teens or twenties in good health. CDR3 sequence (DNA): TGTGCCAGCATGGGGAGTGAGCAGTTCTTC. Encoded protein: CASMGSEQFF.